These 22 T cell receptor beta chains were sequenced from one sample in a study of blood T cell repertoires in COVID-19. Profiling relied on immunoSEQ multiplex PCR, and the TCRdb table lists in-frame clones only, not all of them. Among some 80,000 clones listed, roughly 90% were seen once. The sample was peripheral blood. These receptors were collected from a woman older than 75 with acute or convalescent COVID-19.

In its sample, this clone was seen once. The CDR3 nucleotides are TGTGCCAGCCGGCGGGGGGTCAACTACTACGAGCAGTACTTC. It is translated as CASRRGVNYYEQYF. The chain joins TRBV6-5 to TRBJ2-7; TRBD2 matches at 8 bases. Unmatched junction bases numbered 9, after V lost 8 bases and J lost 3 bases. This CDR3 contains 14 residues. Germline V gene data show CDR1 as MNHEY and CDR2 as SVGAGI.

This clone has just a few counts. This rearrangement joins TRBV18 to TRBJ1-2; 8 positions match TRBD1. With 3 bases clipped from V and 8 bases from J, the junction kept 17 bases outside the gene matches. CDR1 is KGHSH and CDR2 is LQKENI in the germline V gene. CDR3 length: 17 residues. Written as DNA, the CDR3 is TGTGCCAGCTCACCTCGGGGACAGGAGGGTTTGGGTAACGGCTACACCTTC. Its protein is CASSPRGQEGLGNGYTF.

This clone was picked up a small number of times. This chain uses TRBV18 with TRBJ1-1; D is ambiguous. The V and J ends lost 4 bases and 0 bases respectively, with 9 bases between them. Germline V gene sequence: CDR1 KGHSH, CDR2 LQKENI. The CDR3 totals 14 residues. The DNA for the CDR3 is TGTGCCAGCTCACGGCTTCGGGTGAACACTGAAGCTTTCTTT. Translated, it gives CASSRLRVNTEAFF.

A word on this clone: A junction boundary mismatches the germline segment, possibly from a read error. The rearrangement links TRBV6-1 to TRBJ2-2; unclear D gene. Germline CDR1 and CDR2: MNHNS and SASEGT. This CDR3 has 15 residues. CDR3 region: CASREGVTDTGELFF. CDR3 in DNA: TGTGCCAGCAGGGAAGGTGTTACGGACACCGGGGAGCTGTTTTTT.

On this clone itself: Other DNA sequences of this sample code for an identical CDR3. The J gene is TRBJ2-3, the V gene TRBV5-1; 9 bases match TRBD2. The V gene's germline CDR1 is SGHRS and CDR2 YFSETQ. The CDR3 extends over 16 amino acids. Germline trimming cut 0 bases from V and 3 bases from J; bases unmatched to any gene: 5. This chain's CDR3 is CASSLGLAGGTDTQYF. The CDR3 DNA sequence: TGCGCCAGCAGCTTGGGCCTCGCGGGGGGGACAGATACGCAGTATTTT.

V and J are TRBV5-4 and TRBJ1-2; 7 bases are a match to TRBD1. The V segment lost 2 bases and the J segment 6 bases; nucleotides outside the gene matches: 7. The germline CDR1 and CDR2 sequences are SGHNT and YYREEE (reference sequence). The CDR3 has 14 amino acids. CDR3 nucleotide sequence: TGTGCCAGCAGCTTTTTCGACAGGGACAATGGCTACACCTTC. Encoded protein: CASSFFDRDNGYTF.

DNA for the CDR3: TGTGCCAGCAGACCGGACAGCTCCTATAATTCACCCCTCCACTTT. Translation: CASRPDSSYNSPLHF. J is TRBJ1-6 and V is TRBV6-5, with D possibly matching TRBD1 (6 bases). Germline CDR1 is MNHEY and CDR2 is SVGAGI. Trimming took off 6 bases at V and 0 bases at J, with 9 bases between the two ends. The CDR3 length is 15 residues.

The J gene is TRBJ2-3, the V gene TRBV11-2; no definite D call. V lost 2 bases to trimming and J lost 11 bases, with 20 bases between them. The CDR3 loop spans 15 amino acids. Germline loops: CDR1 SGHAT, CDR2 FQNNGV. The CDR3 DNA reads TGTGCCAGCAGCTTATTTCGAGGTAGTTTCGACGTGCAGTATTTT. It translates to CASSLFRGSFDVQYF.

The chain couples TRBV6-5 to TRBJ2-7; no clear D. V shed 4 bases and J shed 3 bases, with 10 bases lying between them. CDR3 size: 13 residues. From germline, CDR1 is MNHEY and CDR2 SVGAGI. The CDR3 region is CASSSSPSYEQYF. CDR3 sequence (DNA): TGTGCCAGCAGTTCCTCCCCTAGCTACGAGCAGTACTTC.

This chain uses TRBV10-1 with TRBJ2-2, with 10 positions matching TRBD1. CDR1 WNHNN and CDR2 SYGVQD come from the germline V gene (reference sequence). V lost 5 bases, J lost 7 bases, and 4 bases stayed unmatched. The CDR3 has 14 amino acids. This CDR3 is CASSKTGGHGELFF. In DNA form, the CDR3 reads TGCGCCAGCAGTAAGACAGGGGGCCACGGGGAGCTGTTTTTT.

V gene TRBV4-3 combines with J gene TRBJ2-7; the match to TRBD2 covers 14 bases. Trimming cost V 3 bases and J 1 base; bases outside gene matches: 2. The CDR3 length is 16 residues. Germline V gives CDR1 LGHNA, CDR2 YSLEER. The CDR3 spells CASSQGTSGGSYEQYF. In DNA, the CDR3 is TGCGCCAGCAGCCAGGGGACTAGCGGGGGTTCCTACGAGCAGTACTTC.

The V call is TRBV20-1, the J call TRBJ2-1; D ambiguous. Germline-derived CDR1 and CDR2 are DFQATT and SNEGSKA (reference sequence). The CDR3 contains 10 residues. V gave up 5 bases and J gave up 7 bases, with 6 bases separating them. The CDR3 DNA sequence: TGCAGTGCTTCACATAATGAGCAGTTCTTC. This translates into CSASHNEQFF.

The V call is TRBV6-4, the J call TRBJ2-2, with D possibly matching TRBD1 (6 bases). The CDR3 length is 14 residues. V was trimmed by 3 bases and J by 1 base, leaving 6 bases between them. Per germline, CDR1 MRHNA and CDR2 SNTAGT. CDR3 nucleotide sequence: TGTGCCAGCAGTGAGACAGGGAACACCGGGGAGCTGTTTTTT. Protein: CASSETGNTGELFF.

This clone was recorded once. The chain carries TRBV28 and TRBJ2-7; possible D gene TRBD2, 6 bases. CDR3 length: 14 residues. CDR1 is MDHEN and CDR2 is SYDVKM in the germline V gene. Trimming took off 4 bases at V and 0 bases at J, with 10 bases between the two ends. CDR3 nucleotides: TGTGCCAGCAGTTCGGCGGGGATCTCCTACGAGCAGTACTTC. It encodes CASSSAGISYEQYF.

The chain employs TRBV5-1 and TRBJ2-2, with 9 bases aligning to TRBD1. Trimming cost V 0 bases and J 5 bases; bases outside gene matches: 5. CDR1 and CDR2 (germline): SGHRS, YFSETQ. This CDR3 contains 16 residues. The CDR3 nucleotides are TGCGCCAGCAGCTTGGTAGGGACAGGGAGGACCGGGGAGCTGTTTTTT. Its translation: CASSLVGTGRTGELFF. Looking up the rest from reference TRBV5-1 and TRBJ2-2 gives the full variable domain: KAGVTQTPRYLIKTRGQQVTLSCSPISGHRSVSWYQQTPGQGLQFLFEYFSETQRNKGNFPGRFSGRQFSNSRSEMNVSTLELGDSALYLCASSLVGTGRTGELFFGEGSRLTVL.

The rearrangement joins TRBV3-1 (or the pseudogene TRBV3-2) to TRBJ2-1, with a weak D call TRBD2 (5 bases). CDR3 length: 14 amino acids. Germline V gene sequence: CDR1 LGHDT, CDR2 YNNKEL (reference sequence). Trimming removed 4 bases from V and 2 bases from J, with 9 bases in between. The CDR3 DNA reads as TGTGCCAGCAGCCTGAGAGGGCCCTACAATGAGCAGTTCTTC. Translating it yields CASSLRGPYNEQFF.

This chain links TRBV3-1 (or the pseudogene TRBV3-2) with TRBJ2-1; D uncertain. Trimming stripped 0 bases from V and 8 bases from J, with 5 bases between. This CDR3 contains 12 residues. Germline V gene lookup returns CDR1 LGHDT and CDR2 YNNKEL (reference sequence). CDR3 DNA sequence: TGTGCCAGCAGCCAAGAATCTTATGAGCAGTTCTTC. As protein: CASSQESYEQFF.

CDR3 in amino acids: CASSLQGAKQETQYF. CDR3 nucleotides: TGCGCCAGCAGCTTGCAGGGGGCGAAACAAGAGACCCAGTACTTC. The genes are TRBV5-1 and TRBJ2-5; 8 bases map to TRBD1. The ends lost 1 base at V and 2 bases at J; junction bases unmatched: 4. The V gene's germline CDR1 is SGHRS and CDR2 YFSETQ. There are 15 residues in the CDR3.

This clone has just a few counts. The CDR3 here is CASSFQTGPNYGYTF. CDR3 DNA: TGTGCCAGCAGCTTTCAGACAGGCCCTAACTATGGCTACACCTTC. The chain joins TRBV7-2 to TRBJ1-2; weak D call: TRBD1 (6 bases). The CDR3 runs 15 residues. The V end lost 3 bases, the J end lost 0 bases, and 11 bases lay between the germline ends. CDR1 and CDR2 from the germline V gene are SGHTA and FQGNSA.

This chain joins TRBV11-2 and TRBJ2-5; D gene uncertain. With 6 bases removed from V and 5 bases from J, the gap between germline ends came to 19 bases. The CDR3 is made up of 15 amino acids. CDR1 SGHAT and CDR2 FQNNGV come from the germline V gene. CDR3 sequence: CASSSNPLGRETQYF. The CDR3 DNA reads TGTGCCAGCAGTTCGAACCCTTTGGGCCGGGAGACCCAGTACTTC.

CDR3 nucleotides: TGTGCCAGCAGTGACGACGAGACAATCGGGACAGGCGTATCGAACACCGGGGAGCTGTTTTTT. Protein: CASSDDETIGTGVSNTGELFF. The chain recombines TRBV6-4 with TRBJ2-2, with 8 bases matching TRBD1. The CDR3 has 21 residues. J was trimmed by 0 bases and V by 2 bases; bases with no gene match: 17. Germline values: CDR1 MRHNA, CDR2 SNTAGT.

The CDR3 loop is CASSIEGLAEYNEQFF. CDR3 DNA: TGTGCCAGTAGTATAGAGGGACTAGCGGAGTACAATGAGCAGTTCTTC. The chain is built from TRBV19 and TRBJ2-1; 11 bases are a match to TRBD2. Germline V gene sequence: CDR1 LNHDA, CDR2 SQIVND (reference sequence). The CDR3 runs to 16 residues. The ends lost 0 bases at V and 4 bases at J; junction bases unmatched: 2.